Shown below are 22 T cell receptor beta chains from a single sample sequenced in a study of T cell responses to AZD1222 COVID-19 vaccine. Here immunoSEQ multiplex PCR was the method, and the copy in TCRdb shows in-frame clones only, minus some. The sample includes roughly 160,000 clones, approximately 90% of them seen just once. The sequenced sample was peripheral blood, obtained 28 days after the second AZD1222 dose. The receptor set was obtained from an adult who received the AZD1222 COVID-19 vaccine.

CDR3 sequence: CASAPGDFTSTDTQYF. The CDR3, as DNA: TGCGCCAGCGCCCCGGGGGACTTCACTAGCACAGATACGCAGTATTTT. This chain joins TRBV5-1 and TRBJ2-3, with a possible D match to TRBD2 (6 bases). Germline CDR1 SGHRS, CDR2 YFSETQ. The length of the CDR3 is 16 residues. With 7 bases removed from V and 0 bases from J, the gap between germline ends came to 18 bases.

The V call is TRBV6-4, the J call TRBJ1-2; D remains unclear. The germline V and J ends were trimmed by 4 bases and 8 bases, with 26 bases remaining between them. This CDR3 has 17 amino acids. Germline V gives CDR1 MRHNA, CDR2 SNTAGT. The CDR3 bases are TGTGCCAGCAGTGCCGAATTTGTGGATGTCACCATAAGGGGCTACACCTTC. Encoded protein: CASSAEFVDVTIRGYTF.

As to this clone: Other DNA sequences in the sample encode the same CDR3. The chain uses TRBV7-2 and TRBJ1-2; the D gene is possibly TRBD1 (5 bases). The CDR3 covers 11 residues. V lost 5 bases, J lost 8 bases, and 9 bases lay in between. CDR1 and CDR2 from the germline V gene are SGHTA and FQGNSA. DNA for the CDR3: TGTGCCAGCAGCGCAAGGGGAGGCTACACCTTC. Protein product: CASSARGGYTF.

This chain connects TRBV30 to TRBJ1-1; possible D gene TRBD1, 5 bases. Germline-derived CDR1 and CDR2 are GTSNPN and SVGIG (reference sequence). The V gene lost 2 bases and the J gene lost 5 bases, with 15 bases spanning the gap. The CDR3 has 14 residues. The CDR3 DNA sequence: TGTGCCTGGAGTTTGGGACCCGGCTGGACTGAAGCTTTCTTT. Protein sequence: CAWSLGPGWTEAFF.

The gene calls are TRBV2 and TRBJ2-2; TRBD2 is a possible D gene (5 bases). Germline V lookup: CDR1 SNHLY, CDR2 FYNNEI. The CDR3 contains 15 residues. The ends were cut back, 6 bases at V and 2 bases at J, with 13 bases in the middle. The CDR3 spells CASREATANTGELFF. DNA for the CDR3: TGTGCCAGCAGGGAGGCGACGGCCAACACCGGGGAGCTGTTTTTT.

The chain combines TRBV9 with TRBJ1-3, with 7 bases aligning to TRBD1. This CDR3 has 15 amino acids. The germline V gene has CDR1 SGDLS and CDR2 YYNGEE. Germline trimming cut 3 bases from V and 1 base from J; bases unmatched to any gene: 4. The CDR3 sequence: CASSAETGSGNTIYF. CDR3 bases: TGTGCCAGCAGCGCAGAGACAGGGTCTGGAAACACCATATATTTT.

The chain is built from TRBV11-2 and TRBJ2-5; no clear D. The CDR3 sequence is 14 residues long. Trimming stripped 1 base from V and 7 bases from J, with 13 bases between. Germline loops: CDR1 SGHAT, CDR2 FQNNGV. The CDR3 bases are TGTGCCAGCAGCTTAGCTTACTCTTCGGGGACCCAGTACTTC. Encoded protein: CASSLAYSSGTQYF.

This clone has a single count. The CDR3 DNA reads as TGTGCCAGTAGTATAGTCCCGGGAGTGACTGAAGCTTTCTTT. Translating gives CASSIVPGVTEAFF. V gene TRBV19 combines with J gene TRBJ1-1; no clear D. V lost 1 base and J 5 bases, leaving 11 bases between the germline ends. Germline V gives CDR1 LNHDA, CDR2 SQIVND (reference sequence). The CDR3 loop spans 14 amino acids.

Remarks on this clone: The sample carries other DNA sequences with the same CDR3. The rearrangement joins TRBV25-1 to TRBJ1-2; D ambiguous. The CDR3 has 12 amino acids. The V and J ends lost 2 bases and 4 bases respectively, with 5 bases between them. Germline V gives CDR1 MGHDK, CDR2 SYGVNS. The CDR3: CASSEGPYGYTF. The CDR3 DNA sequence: TGTGCCAGCAGTGAAGGGCCCTATGGCTACACCTTC.

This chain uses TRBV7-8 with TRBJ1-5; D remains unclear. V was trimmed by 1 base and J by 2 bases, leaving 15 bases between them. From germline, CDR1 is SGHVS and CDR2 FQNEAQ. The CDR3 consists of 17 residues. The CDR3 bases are TGTGCCAGCAGCTTAGTCCAGTGGAGGACCGGCAATCAGCCCCAGCATTTT. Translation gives CASSLVQWRTGNQPQHF.

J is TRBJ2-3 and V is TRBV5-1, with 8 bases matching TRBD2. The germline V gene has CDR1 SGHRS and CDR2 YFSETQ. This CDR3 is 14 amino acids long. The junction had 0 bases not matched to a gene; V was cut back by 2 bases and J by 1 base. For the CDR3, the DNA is TGCGCCAGCAGCTTTAGCGGGGGCACAGATACGCAGTATTTT. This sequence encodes CASSFSGGTDTQYF.

The CDR3 region has the DNA TGTGCCAGCAGCTTAGAAGGGGAGCAGTTCTTC. Translated: CASSLEGEQFF. The chain uses TRBV13 and TRBJ2-1, with D uncertain. V was shortened by 1 base and J by 10 bases, with 5 bases between the two germline ends. Germline-derived CDR1 and CDR2 are PRHDT and FYEKMQ (reference sequence). This CDR3 is 11 amino acids long.

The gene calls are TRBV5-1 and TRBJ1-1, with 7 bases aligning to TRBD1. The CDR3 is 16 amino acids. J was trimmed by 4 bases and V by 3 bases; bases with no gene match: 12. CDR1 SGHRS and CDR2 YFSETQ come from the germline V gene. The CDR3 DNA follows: TGCGCCAGCAGCTCGACGCCCCCGACAGGGAGCACTGAAGCTTTCTTT. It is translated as CASSSTPPTGSTEAFF.

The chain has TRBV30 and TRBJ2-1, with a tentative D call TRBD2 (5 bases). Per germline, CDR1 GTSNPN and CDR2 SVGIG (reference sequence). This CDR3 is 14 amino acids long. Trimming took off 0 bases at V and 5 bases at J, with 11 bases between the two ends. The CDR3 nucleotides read TGTGCCTGGAGTGTTGGGCGGGCTGACAATGAGCAGTTCTTC. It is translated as CAWSVGRADNEQFF. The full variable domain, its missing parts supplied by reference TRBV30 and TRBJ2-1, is SQTIHQWPATLVQPVGSPLSLECTVEGTSNPNLYWYRQAAGRGLQLLFYSVGIGQISSEVPQNLSASRPQDRQFILSSKKLLLSDSGFYLCAWSVGRADNEQFFGPGTRLTVL.

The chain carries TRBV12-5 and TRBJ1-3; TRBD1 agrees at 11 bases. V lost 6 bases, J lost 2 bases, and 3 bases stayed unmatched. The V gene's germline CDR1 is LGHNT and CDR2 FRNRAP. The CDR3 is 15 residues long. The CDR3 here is CASGPGQGAGNTIYF. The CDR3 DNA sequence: TGTGCTAGTGGGCCGGGACAGGGGGCTGGAAACACCATATATTTT.

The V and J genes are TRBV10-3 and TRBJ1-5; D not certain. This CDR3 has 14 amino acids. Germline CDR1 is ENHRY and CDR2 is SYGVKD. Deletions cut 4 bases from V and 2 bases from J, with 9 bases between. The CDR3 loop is CAISAGDGNQPQHF. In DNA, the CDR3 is TGTGCCATCAGTGCTGGAGACGGCAATCAGCCCCAGCATTTT.

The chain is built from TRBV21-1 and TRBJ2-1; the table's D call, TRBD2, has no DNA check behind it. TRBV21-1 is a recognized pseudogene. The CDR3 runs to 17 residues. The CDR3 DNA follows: TGTGCCAGCAGCAAAGGAGGTAGCGGGGGCCTCAGGGATGAGCAGTTCTTC. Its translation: CASSKGGSGGLRDEQFF.

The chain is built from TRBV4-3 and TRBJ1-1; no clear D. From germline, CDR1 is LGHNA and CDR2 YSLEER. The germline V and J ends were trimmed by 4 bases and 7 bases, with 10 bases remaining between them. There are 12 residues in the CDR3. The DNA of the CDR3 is TGCGCCAGCAGCCGAACGGGCCGTGAAGCTTTCTTT. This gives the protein CASSRTGREAFF.

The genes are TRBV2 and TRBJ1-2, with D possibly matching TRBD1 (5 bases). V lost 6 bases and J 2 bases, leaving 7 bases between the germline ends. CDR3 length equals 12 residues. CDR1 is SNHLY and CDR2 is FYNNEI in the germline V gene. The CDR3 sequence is CASRTDNYGYTF. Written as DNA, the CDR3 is TGTGCCAGCAGGACAGACAACTATGGCTACACCTTC.

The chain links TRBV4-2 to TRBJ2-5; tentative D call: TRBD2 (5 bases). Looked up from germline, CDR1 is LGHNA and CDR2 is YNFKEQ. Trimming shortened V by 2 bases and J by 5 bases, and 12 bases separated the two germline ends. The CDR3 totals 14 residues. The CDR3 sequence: CASSQQLGSETQYF. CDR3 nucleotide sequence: TGTGCCAGCAGCCAACAACTAGGGTCGGAGACCCAGTACTTC.

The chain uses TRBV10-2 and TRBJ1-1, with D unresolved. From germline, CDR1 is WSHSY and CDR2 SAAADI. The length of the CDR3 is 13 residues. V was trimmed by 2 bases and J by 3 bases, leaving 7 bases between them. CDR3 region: CASSERVDTEAFF. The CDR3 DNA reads TGCGCCAGCAGTGAGAGGGTTGACACTGAAGCTTTCTTT.

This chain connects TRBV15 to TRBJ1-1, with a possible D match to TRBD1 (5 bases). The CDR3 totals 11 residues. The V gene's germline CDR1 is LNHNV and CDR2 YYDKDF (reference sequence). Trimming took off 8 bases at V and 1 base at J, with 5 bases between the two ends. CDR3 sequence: CATQGNTEAFF. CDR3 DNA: TGTGCCACCCAGGGGAACACTGAAGCTTTCTTT.